These T cell receptor beta chains were read from a single sample in a study of patients and donors after allogeneic stem cell transplantation. MiXCR, run by TCRdb on the RT-PCR reads, gives a single entry per CDR3 protein. The top ten clones hold about 58% of a sample with about 96,000 distinct CDR3 sequences, about 44% of them seen once. Sequences were obtained from blood, either unsorted or a sorted T cell fraction (not recorded which). All receptors derive from a human donor who was either an allogeneic HSCT recipient or a stem cell or donor lymphocyte infusion donor (not recorded which). It is not recorded whose cells these are; they may come from a transplant donor. Each CDR3 is given with its conserved first and last residue.

>TRBV7-9|TRBJ1-3
CASSSSRDRAIGTGNTIYF
>TRBV5-1|TRBJ1-2
CASSPEAYGYTF
>TRBV7-2|TRBJ1-1
CASSRDRGGGAFF
>TRBV27|TRBJ1-1
CASSFVWTAEAFF
>TRBV28|TRBJ1-1
CASTVPGLGNTEAFF
>TRBV28|TRBJ2-1
CASSLGGSSYNEQFF
>TRBV12-3/TRBV12-4|TRBJ1-1
CASSLAQTVEAFF
>TRBV12-3/TRBV12-4|TRBJ1-2
CASSTHRAFDGYTF
>TRBV10-3|TRBJ2-1
CAISRQGSYNEQFF
>TRBV6-2/TRBV6-3|TRBJ1-1
CASSYTAVYEAFF
>TRBV25-1|TRBJ1-2
CASSVGGVGGYTF
>TRBV7-9|TRBJ1-5
CASSKDGRNQPQHF
>TRBV2|TRBJ1-4
CASRDPGSTNEKLFF
>TRBV7-8|TRBJ1-1
CASSLAFTEAFF
>TRBV7-3|TRBJ1-4
CASSTPGQGLEKLFF
>TRBV5-1|TRBJ1-2
CASSWTGEDYGYTF
>TRBV3-1|TRBJ1-1
CASSPPRRGANTEAFF
>TRBV4-3|TRBJ2-1
CASSQGTSGSNEQFF
>TRBV6-5|TRBJ1-6
CASSYSTENSPLHF
>TRBV12-3/TRBV12-4|TRBJ1-2
CASSLKRESYGYTF
>TRBV25-1|TRBJ1-5
CASRGGAGQPQHF
>TRBV7-3|TRBJ2-3
CASSSGLGTDTQYF
>TRBV6-5|TRBJ1-1
CASSYSMNTEAFF
>TRBV5-5|TRBJ1-1
CASSPGVNTEAFF
>TRBV7-8|TRBJ1-5
CASSPSERQPQHF
>TRBV12-3/TRBV12-4|TRBJ1-6
CASSLNPTGRSYNSPLHF
>TRBV15|TRBJ1-4
CATRNTDRTVGKLFF
>TRBV4-3|TRBJ1-2
CASSFRTRGTNYGYTF
>TRBV27|TRBJ2-7
CASSSRNGLAGESSYEQYF
>TRBV29-1|TRBJ1-2
CSVGQTFNYGYTF
>TRBV12-3/TRBV12-4|TRBJ1-1
CASSLAIGPMAEAFF
>TRBV4-3|TRBJ1-6
CASSQPDRGNSPLHF
>TRBV4-1|TRBJ2-2
CASSQDKPAGELFF
>TRBV20-1|TRBJ2-7
CSASRQGVTYEQYF
>TRBV5-1|TRBJ2-1
CASSLESNEQFF
>TRBV29-1|TRBJ1-1
CSVETQGNAAFF
>TRBV20-1|TRBJ1-2
CSAKIGWTGVGYTF
>TRBV28|TRBJ1-2
CASSHEGGGVRPWYGYTF
>TRBV3-2|TRBJ1-5
CASSQPLGTVYSNQPQHF
>TRBV20-1|TRBJ1-1
CSARVGVTEAFF
>TRBV25-1|TRBJ1-2
CASSDRFFGHGYTF
>TRBV27|TRBJ2-1
CASSFLSKYNEQFF
>TRBV5-6|TRBJ1-6
CASSLAHLGLATRSPLHF
>TRBV7-9|TRBJ1-2
CAVPVGEGYTF
>TRBV5-1|TRBJ2-4
CASRATAYQNIQYF
>TRBV9|TRBJ1-2
CASSVEVGDYGYTF
>TRBV7-2|TRBJ2-3
CASSLAGADTQYF
>TRBV6-2/TRBV6-3|TRBJ2-2
CASSTPARGATGELFF
>TRBV7-3|TRBJ1-1
CASSFSWGTPNTEAFF
>TRBV6-6|TRBJ1-2
CASSYGTTNYGYTF
>TRBV4-3|TRBJ2-7
CASSQDTGGSYEQYF
>TRBV6-2/TRBV6-3|TRBJ1-1
CASSDRTENTEAFF
>TRBV6-2/TRBV6-3|TRBJ1-5
CASSTGLRNNQPQHF
>TRBV28|TRBJ1-1
CASIYRVNTEAFF
>TRBV20-1|TRBJ1-5
CSAIGGKGQPQHF